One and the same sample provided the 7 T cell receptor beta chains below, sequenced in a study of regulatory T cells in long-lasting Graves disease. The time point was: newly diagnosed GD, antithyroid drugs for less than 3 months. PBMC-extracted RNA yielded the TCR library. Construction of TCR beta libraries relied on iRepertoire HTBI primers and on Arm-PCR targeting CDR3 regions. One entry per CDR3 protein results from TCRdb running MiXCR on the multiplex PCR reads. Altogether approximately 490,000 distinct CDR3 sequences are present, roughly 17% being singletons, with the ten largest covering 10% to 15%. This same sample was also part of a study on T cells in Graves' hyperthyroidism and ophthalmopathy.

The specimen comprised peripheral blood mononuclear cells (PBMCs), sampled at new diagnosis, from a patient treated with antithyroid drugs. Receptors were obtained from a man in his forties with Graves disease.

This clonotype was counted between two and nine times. CDR3 sequence: CASSQEAGTGTLNYEQYF. The CDR3 DNA is TGTGCCAGCAGCCAAGAAGCGGGGACAGGGACCCTGAACTACGAGCAGTACTTC. The chain links TRBV4-2 to TRBJ2-7; 9 bases fit TRBD1. CDR1 is LGHNA and CDR2 is YNFKEQ in the germline V gene. V lost 0 bases to trimming and J lost 3 bases; unmatched junction nucleotides: 12. The CDR3 runs to 18 residues.

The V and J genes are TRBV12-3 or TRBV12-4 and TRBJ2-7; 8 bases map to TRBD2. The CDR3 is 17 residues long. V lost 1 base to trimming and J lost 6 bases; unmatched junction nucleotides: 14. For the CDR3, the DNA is TGTGCCAGCAGTTTAGTTGGGGCGGGAGGCCCCCTTGTCGAGCAGTACTTC. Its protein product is CASSLVGAGGPLVEQYF.

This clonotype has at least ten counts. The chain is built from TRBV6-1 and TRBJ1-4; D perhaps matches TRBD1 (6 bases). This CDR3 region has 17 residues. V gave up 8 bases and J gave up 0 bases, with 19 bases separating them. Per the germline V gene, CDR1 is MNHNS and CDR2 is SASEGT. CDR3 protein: CASWGFTGRATNEKLFF. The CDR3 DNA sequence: TGTGCCAGCTGGGGGTTTACAGGGCGTGCAACTAATGAAAAACTGTTTTTT.

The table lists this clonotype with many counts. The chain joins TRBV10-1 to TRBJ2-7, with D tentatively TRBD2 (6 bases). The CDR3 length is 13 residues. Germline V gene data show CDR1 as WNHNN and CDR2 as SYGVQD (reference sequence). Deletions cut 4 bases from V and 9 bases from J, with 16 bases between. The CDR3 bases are TGCGCCAGCAGTGCGGTCGGCGGGACCGGGCAGTACTTC. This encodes CASSAVGGTGQYF.

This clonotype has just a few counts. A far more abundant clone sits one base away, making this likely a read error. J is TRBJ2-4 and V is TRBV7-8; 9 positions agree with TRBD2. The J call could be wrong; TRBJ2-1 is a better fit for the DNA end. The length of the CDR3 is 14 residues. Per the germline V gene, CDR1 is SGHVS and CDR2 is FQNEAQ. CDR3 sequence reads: CASRSGLADRGQFF. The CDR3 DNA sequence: TGTGCCAGCAGATCGGGACTAGCAGATCGTGGGCAGTTCTTC.

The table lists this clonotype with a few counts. The CDR3 DNA reads TGTGCCAGCAGCCGAGACGGTTACACCGGGGAGCTGTTTTTT. It encodes CASSRDGYTGELFF. The chain links TRBV3-1 to TRBJ2-2; D gene uncertain. Germline assignment: CDR1 LGHDT and CDR2 YNNKEL (reference sequence). This CDR3 contains 14 residues. V lost 4 bases, J lost 3 bases, and 9 bases lay in between. Full variable domain (missing parts from reference TRBV3-1 and TRBJ2-2): DTAVSQTPKYLVTQMGNDKSIKCEQNLGHDTMYWYKQDSKKFLKIMFSYNNKELIINETVPNRFSPKSPDKAHLNLHINSLELGDSAVYFCASSRDGYTGELFFGEGSRLTVL.

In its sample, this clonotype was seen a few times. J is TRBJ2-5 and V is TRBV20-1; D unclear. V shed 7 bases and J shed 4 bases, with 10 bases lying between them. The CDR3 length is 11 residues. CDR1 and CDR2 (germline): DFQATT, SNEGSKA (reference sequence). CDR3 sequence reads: CSGALVETQYF. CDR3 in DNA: TGCAGTGGGGCGCTCGTAGAGACCCAGTACTTC.